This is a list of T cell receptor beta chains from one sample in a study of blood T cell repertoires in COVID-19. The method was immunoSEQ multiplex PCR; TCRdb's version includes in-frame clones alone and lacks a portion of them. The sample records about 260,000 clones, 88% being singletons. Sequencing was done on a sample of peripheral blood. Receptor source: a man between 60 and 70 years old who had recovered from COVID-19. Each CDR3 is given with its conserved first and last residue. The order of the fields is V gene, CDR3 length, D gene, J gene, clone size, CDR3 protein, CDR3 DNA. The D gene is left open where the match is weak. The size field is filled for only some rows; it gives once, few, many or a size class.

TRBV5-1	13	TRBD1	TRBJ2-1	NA	CASSLGGGHEQFF	TGCGCCAGCAGCCTAGGGGGCGGGCATGAGCAGTTCTTC
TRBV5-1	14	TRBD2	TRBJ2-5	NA	CASSIGLAGETQYF	TGCGCCAGCAGCATCGGACTAGCGGGGGAGACCCAGTACTTC
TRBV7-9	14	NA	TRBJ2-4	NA	CASSSLLAKNIQYF	TGTGCCAGCAGCTCTTTACTAGCCAAAAACATTCAGTACTTC
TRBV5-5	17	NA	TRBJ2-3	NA	CASSGSYRIGRTDTQYF	TGTGCCAGCAGCGGTTCTTACAGGATCGGGCGCACAGATACGCAGTATTTT
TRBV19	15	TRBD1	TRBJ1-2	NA	CASSIMGTGDYGYTF	TGTGCCAGTAGTATAATGGGGACAGGGGACTATGGCTACACCTTC
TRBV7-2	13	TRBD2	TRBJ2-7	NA	CASSFRGDYEQYF	TGTGCCAGCAGCTTTCGGGGGGACTACGAGCAGTACTTC
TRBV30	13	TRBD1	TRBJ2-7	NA	CAWSGGQGRDEYF	TGTGCCTGGAGTGGAGGACAGGGCCGGGACGAGTACTTC
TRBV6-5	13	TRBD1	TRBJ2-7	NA	CASRAGQGSEQYF	TGTGCCAGCAGGGCTGGACAGGGGAGTGAGCAGTACTTC
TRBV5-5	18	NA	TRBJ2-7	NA	CASSPNWRLVGSSNEQYF	TGTGCCAGCAGCCCAAACTGGCGGTTGGTCGGCAGTAGCAACGAGCAGTACTTC
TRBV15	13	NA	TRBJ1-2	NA	CATGERQYYGYTF	TGTGCCACCGGGGAGAGGCAGTACTATGGCTACACCTTC
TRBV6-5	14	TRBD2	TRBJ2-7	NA	CASSPGLASYEQYF	TGTGCCAGCAGCCCCGGACTAGCGTCCTACGAGCAGTACTTC
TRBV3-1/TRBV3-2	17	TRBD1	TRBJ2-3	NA	CASSHPGQGAVTDTQYF	TGTGCCAGCAGCCACCCGGGACAGGGGGCTGTCACAGATACGCAGTATTTT
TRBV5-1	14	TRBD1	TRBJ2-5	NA	CASSGQGGGETQYF	TGCGCCAGCAGCGGACAGGGAGGTGGAGAGACCCAGTACTTC
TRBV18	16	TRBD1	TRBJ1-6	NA	CASSPQGAKNNSPLHF	TGTGCCAGCTCACCCCAGGGGGCAAAGAATAATTCACCCCTCCACTTT
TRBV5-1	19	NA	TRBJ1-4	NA	CASSLGQVPELSTNEKLFF	TGCGCCAGCAGCTTGGGACAGGTCCCCGAATTGAGTACTAATGAAAAACTGTTTTTT
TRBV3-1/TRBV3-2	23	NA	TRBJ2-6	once	CASSQDSSVRKKLASSGANVLTF	TGTGCCAGCAGCCAAGATTCGAGCGTAAGGAAAAAACTAGCCTCCTCTGGGGCCAACGTCCTGACTTTC
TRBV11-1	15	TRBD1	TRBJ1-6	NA	CASNPDRGAGSPLHF	TGTGCCAGCAACCCCGACAGGGGCGCTGGTTCACCCCTCCACTTT